The 19 T cell receptor beta chains below were found in one sample sequenced in a study of CD8 T cells in Susac syndrome. A quantity of about 0.45 to 1 ug RNA underwent reverse transcription using random hexamers. MiXCR, run by TCRdb on the immunoSEQ multiplex PCR reads, gives a single entry per CDR3 protein. The sample lists tens of thousands of distinct CDR3 sequences, under 95% seen once, with around 0.52% in the top ten. The sequenced material came from CD4+ T cells from PBMCs. These receptors were taken from a human donor with Susac syndrome.

The chain carries TRBV28 and TRBJ2-1, with D possibly being TRBD1 (5 bases). There are 14 residues in the CDR3. Germline CDR1 and CDR2: MDHEN and SYDVKM. Trimming removed 7 bases from V and 6 bases from J, with 16 bases in between. As DNA, the CDR3 is TGTGCCAGCAATTCTAGACAGCTCATCAATGAGCAGTTCTTC. This sequence encodes CASNSRQLINEQFF.

The chain is built from TRBV5-4 and TRBJ1-1, with D possibly being TRBD1 (5 bases). The CDR3 contains 14 residues. Germline V gene data show CDR1 as SGHNT and CDR2 as YYREEE (reference sequence). The V end lost 9 bases, the J end lost 0 bases, and 15 bases lay between the germline ends. CDR3 DNA: TGTGCCACGGCGGGGGATAGGATGAACACTGAAGCTTTCTTT. Protein: CATAGDRMNTEAFF.

The rearrangement uses TRBV19 and TRBJ2-1, with a weak D call TRBD1 (6 bases). Germline-derived CDR1 and CDR2 are LNHDA and SQIVND (reference sequence). The CDR3 consists of 18 residues. The germline V and J ends were trimmed by 4 bases and 2 bases, with 21 bases remaining between them. The CDR3 bases are TGTGCCAGTAGTAACTTGGCAGGGGCTCAAGGGGCCTACAATGAGCAGTTCTTC. Translating gives CASSNLAGAQGAYNEQFF.

The rearrangement joins TRBV7-2 to TRBJ2-1; D is possibly TRBD2 (6 bases). Looked up from germline, CDR1 is SGHTA and CDR2 is FQGNSA. This CDR3 comprises 16 residues. Trimming pared 4 bases from V and 6 bases from J, leaving 19 bases between. CDR3 bases: TGTGCCAGCAGCTGGATAGGAGGGAGATGGGCCAATGAGCAGTTCTTC. Its protein is CASSWIGGRWANEQFF.

This rearrangement joins TRBV2 to TRBJ2-2; TRBD2 agrees at 9 bases. Germline CDR1 is SNHLY and CDR2 is FYNNEI. This CDR3 has 16 residues. Trimming removed 4 bases from V and 6 bases from J; junction bases left unmatched: 9. CDR3 sequence (DNA): TGTGCCAGCAGTGTTGTGATAGCGGGAGCCTCCGGGGAGCTGTTTTTT. It translates to CASSVVIAGASGELFF.

The V and J genes are TRBV5-1 and TRBJ2-7; no clear D. Trimming shortened V by 0 bases and J by 6 bases, and 10 bases separated the two germline ends. There are 13 residues in the CDR3. The germline V gene encodes CDR1 SGHRS and CDR2 YFSETQ. The CDR3 sequence: CASSLVSPFEQYF. The CDR3 DNA is TGCGCCAGCAGCTTGGTCAGCCCCTTCGAGCAGTACTTC.

The J gene is TRBJ2-3, the V gene TRBV2, with D maybe TRBD2 (5 bases). Germline CDR1 reads SNHLY; CDR2 reads FYNNEI. The CDR3 sequence is 18 residues long. V lost 7 bases and J 1 base, leaving 24 bases between the germline ends. CDR3: CASKEGVLSWGGTDTQYF. The CDR3 DNA follows: TGTGCCAGCAAAGAGGGAGTTCTTTCTTGGGGTGGCACAGATACGCAGTATTTT.

The chain carries TRBV12-3 or TRBV12-4 and TRBJ2-7; D not certain. The CDR3 has 13 residues. Trimming pared 0 bases from V and 0 bases from J, leaving 3 bases between. The CDR3 reads CASSLAGSYEQYF. Written as DNA, the CDR3 is TGTGCCAGCAGTTTAGCAGGCTCCTACGAGCAGTACTTC.

CDR3 nucleotide sequence: TGTGCCAGCAGCGACCAGGGGATAGATACGCAGTATTTT. Amino acid sequence: CASSDQGIDTQYF. This chain joins TRBV6-2 or TRBV6-3 and TRBJ2-3; D might be TRBD1 (6 bases). The germline V and J ends were trimmed by 6 bases and 5 bases, with 12 bases remaining between them. Germline loops: CDR1 MNHEY, CDR2 SVGEGT. The length of the CDR3 is 13 residues.

The chain is built from TRBV5-1 and TRBJ2-1; 10 positions agree with TRBD1. The germline gives CDR1 SGHRS, CDR2 YFSETQ. The CDR3 loop spans 15 amino acids. V lost 4 bases and J lost 12; bases outside the gene matches: 13. The CDR3 DNA reads TGCGCCAGCAGCACGGCATCACTACGGGACAGGGGGCAGTTCTTC. It translates to CASSTASLRDRGQFF. Together with reference TRBV5-1 and TRBJ2-1, the CDR3 gives the full variable domain: KAGVTQTPRYLIKTRGQQVTLSCSPISGHRSVSWYQQTPGQGLQFLFEYFSETQRNKGNFPGRFSGRQFSNSRSEMNVSTLELGDSALYLCASSTASLRDRGQFFGPGTRLTVL.

V is TRBV24-1 and J is TRBJ2-7; 9 bases are shared with TRBD1. Looked up from germline, CDR1 is KGHDR and CDR2 is SFDVKD. CDR3 length equals 17 residues. With V trimmed by 2 bases and J by 1 base, 8 bases remained unmatched. The DNA of the CDR3 is TGTGCCACCAGTGATTCCGGGACAGGGACAGGGTCCTACGAGCAGTACTTC. This translates into CATSDSGTGTGSYEQYF.

The chain joins TRBV19 to TRBJ2-2; 9 positions match TRBD2. Germline V gives CDR1 LNHDA, CDR2 SQIVND (reference sequence). The CDR3 loop spans 15 amino acids. With 8 bases clipped from V and 5 bases from J, the junction kept 9 bases outside the gene matches. The CDR3 loop is CASHSAREGTGELFF. In nucleotides, the CDR3 is TGTGCCAGTCACTCAGCGCGGGAGGGTACCGGGGAGCTGTTTTTT.

The sample holds one count of this clonotype. V usage is TRBV20-1 and J usage is TRBJ2-5; TRBD2 matches at 12 bases. The germline V gene encodes CDR1 DFQATT and CDR2 SNEGSKA (reference sequence). This CDR3 has 14 amino acids. The V and J ends lost 4 bases and 5 bases, in that order; junction bases with no gene match: 5. The DNA for the CDR3 is TGCAGTGCTACACTAGCGGGGGGCCCGGAGACCCAGTACTTC. Translating gives CSATLAGGPETQYF.

The chain joins TRBV6-1 to TRBJ2-5; 9 bases are shared with TRBD2. Germline loops: CDR1 MNHNS, CDR2 SASEGT. The trim removed 7 bases at V and 5 bases at J, leaving 14 bases unmatched. The CDR3 sequence is 16 residues long. The CDR3 loop is CASTPVGASGMETQYF. In DNA form, the CDR3 reads TGTGCCAGCACCCCCGTTGGGGCTAGCGGGATGGAGACCCAGTACTTC.

A single count supports this clonotype. The CDR3 loop reads CSARAPPKAFF. Here the CDR3 DNA reads TGCAGTGCTAGGGCTCCCCCAAAAGCTTTCTTT. The chain has TRBV20-1 and TRBJ1-1; no definite D call. CDR3 size: 11 residues. Germline V CDR1 and CDR2: DFQATT, SNEGSKA (reference sequence). V dropped 3 bases and J dropped 9 bases, with 11 bases sitting between them.

The rearrangement joins TRBV5-1 to TRBJ1-2; D may be TRBD1 (6 bases). The CDR3 loop spans 14 amino acids. The germline V gene encodes CDR1 SGHRS and CDR2 YFSETQ. V was shortened by 0 bases and J by 4 bases, with 10 bases between the two germline ends. CDR3 nucleotide sequence: TGCGCCAGCAGCTTGGTGACAGGATTCTATGGCTACACCTTC. This gives the protein CASSLVTGFYGYTF.

The chain carries TRBV12-3 or TRBV12-4 and TRBJ2-7; 11 positions match TRBD2. The CDR3 is 15 amino acids. V shed 6 bases and J 6 bases; nucleotides not matched to a gene: 10. CDR3 nucleotide sequence: TGTGCCAGCAGAAAGACTAGCGGGATTTTGAGCGAGCAGTACTTC. This codes for CASRKTSGILSEQYF.

The rearrangement joins TRBV18 to TRBJ2-5, with D perhaps given as TRBD1 or TRBD2 (6 bases each). Deletions cut 4 bases from V and 2 bases from J, with 17 bases between. The CDR3 is made up of 16 amino acids. Germline V gene data show CDR1 as KGHSH and CDR2 as LQKENI. The chain's CDR3 is CASSRPFGGQQETQYF. In DNA form, the CDR3 reads TGTGCCAGCTCACGGCCCTTTGGGGGGCAGCAAGAGACCCAGTACTTC.

V usage is TRBV14 and J usage is TRBJ2-5, with 7 positions matching TRBD1. This CDR3 spans 14 amino acids. V lost 0 bases to trimming and J lost 7 bases; unmatched junction nucleotides: 5. The V gene's germline CDR1 is SGHDN and CDR2 FVKESK. The CDR3 reads CASSQDLAGGTQYF. In nucleotides, the CDR3 is TGTGCCAGCAGCCAAGACCTGGCAGGGGGGACCCAGTACTTC.